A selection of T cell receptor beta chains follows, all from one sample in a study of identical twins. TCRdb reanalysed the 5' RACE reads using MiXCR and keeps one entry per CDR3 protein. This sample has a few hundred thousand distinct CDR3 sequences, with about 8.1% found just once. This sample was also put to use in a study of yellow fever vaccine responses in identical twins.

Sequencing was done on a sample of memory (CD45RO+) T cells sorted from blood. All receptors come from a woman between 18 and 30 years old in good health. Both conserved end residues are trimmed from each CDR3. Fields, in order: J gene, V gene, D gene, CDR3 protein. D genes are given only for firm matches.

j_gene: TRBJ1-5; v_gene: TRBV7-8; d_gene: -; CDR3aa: ASSLLEGFNQPQH
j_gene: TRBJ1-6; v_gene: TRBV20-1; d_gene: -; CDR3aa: SARDRSGSNPNSPLH
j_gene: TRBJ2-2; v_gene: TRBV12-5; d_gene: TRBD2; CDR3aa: ASGLGLAEGELF
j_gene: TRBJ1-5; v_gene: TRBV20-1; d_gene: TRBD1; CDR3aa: SAPQGARQPQH
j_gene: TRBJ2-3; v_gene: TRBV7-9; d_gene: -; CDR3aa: ASSPRGGGRTDTQY
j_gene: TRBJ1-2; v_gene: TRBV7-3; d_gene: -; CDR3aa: ASSLTNFGNYGYT
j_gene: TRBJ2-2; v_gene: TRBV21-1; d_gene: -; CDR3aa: ASFQGGTGELF
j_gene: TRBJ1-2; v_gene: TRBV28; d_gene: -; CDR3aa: ASARPSFNYGYT
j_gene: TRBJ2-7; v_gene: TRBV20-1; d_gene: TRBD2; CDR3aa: SARKLAGGPVEQY
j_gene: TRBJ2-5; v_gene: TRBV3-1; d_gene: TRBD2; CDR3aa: ASSQATWTSGTETQY
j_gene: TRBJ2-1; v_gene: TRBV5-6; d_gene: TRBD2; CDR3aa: ASSLTSGRAYEQF
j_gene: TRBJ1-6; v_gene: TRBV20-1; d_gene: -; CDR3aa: SAQKSTGAASPLH
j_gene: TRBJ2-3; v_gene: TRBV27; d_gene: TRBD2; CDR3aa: ASSSLSRGLAGVKLGTDTQY
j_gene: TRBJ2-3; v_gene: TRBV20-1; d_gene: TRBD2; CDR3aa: RGTSGDTDTQY
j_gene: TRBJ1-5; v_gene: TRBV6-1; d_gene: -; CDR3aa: ASAGPGNQPQH
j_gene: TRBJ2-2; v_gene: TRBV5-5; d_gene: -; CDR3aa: ASSYTPLHGPGELF
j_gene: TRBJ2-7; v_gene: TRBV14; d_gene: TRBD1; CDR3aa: ASIRGQGTYEQY
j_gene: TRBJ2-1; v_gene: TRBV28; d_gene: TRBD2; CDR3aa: ASSSIAVGRAYNEQF
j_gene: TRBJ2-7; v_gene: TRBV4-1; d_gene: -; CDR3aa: ASSQEGGGLAASYEQY
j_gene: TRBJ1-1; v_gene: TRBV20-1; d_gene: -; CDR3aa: SASGQVFRAF
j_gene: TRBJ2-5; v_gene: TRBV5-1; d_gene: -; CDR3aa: ASSSQQETQY
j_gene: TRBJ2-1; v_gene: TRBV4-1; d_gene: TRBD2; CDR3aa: ASSPEIGLAGPYNEQF
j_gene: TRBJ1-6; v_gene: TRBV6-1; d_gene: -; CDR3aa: ASRSGGLGSPLH
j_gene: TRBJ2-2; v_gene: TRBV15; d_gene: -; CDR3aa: ATSFGPTGELF
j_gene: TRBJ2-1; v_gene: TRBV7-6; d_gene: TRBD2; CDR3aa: ASSLLAGGYNEQF
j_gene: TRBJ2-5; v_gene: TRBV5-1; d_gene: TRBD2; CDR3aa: ASSTALGRVETQY
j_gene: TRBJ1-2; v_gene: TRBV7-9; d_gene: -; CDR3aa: ASSLSNRFNYGYT
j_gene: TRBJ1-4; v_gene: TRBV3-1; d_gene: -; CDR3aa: ASSQGEKLF
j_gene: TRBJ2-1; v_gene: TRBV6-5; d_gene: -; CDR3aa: ASSYPRDLYNEQF
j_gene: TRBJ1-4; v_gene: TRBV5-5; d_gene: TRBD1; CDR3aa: ASSKDGTGTLEELF
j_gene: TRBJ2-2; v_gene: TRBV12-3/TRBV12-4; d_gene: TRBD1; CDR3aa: TCSLRVTGQGKSGELF
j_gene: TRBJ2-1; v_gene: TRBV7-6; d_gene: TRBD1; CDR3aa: ASSSRTGRNNEQF
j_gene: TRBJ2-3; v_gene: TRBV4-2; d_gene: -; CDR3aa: ASSQVRALTDTQY
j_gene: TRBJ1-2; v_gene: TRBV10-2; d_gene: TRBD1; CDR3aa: ASSGGQGYGYT
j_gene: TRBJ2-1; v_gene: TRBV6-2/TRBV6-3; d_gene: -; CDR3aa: ASSSLQGIYNEQF
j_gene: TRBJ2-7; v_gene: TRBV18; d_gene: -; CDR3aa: ASSPSMGVEQY
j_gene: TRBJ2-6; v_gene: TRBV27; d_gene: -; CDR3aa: ASSLQGVGANVLT
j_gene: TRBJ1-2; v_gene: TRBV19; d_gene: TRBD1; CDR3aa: ASGQGNGYT
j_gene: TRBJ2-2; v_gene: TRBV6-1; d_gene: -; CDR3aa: ASSERGGLGTGELF
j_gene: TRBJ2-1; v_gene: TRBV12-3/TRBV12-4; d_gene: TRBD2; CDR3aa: ASSLSGRGYNEQF
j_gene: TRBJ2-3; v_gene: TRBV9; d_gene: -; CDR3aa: ASSRQDTQY